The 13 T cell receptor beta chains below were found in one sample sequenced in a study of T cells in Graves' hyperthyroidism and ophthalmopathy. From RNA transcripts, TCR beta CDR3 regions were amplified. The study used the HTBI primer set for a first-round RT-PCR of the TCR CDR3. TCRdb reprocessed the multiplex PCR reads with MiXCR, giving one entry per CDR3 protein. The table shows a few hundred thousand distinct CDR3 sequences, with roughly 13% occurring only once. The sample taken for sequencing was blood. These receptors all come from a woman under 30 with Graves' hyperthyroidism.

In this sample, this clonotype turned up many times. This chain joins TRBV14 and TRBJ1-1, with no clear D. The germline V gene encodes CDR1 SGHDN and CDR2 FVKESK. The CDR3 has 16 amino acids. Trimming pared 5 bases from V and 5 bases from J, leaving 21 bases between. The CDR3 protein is CASSGGRGALGTEAFF. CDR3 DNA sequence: TGTGCCAGCAGCGGAGGGAGAGGCGCCCTGGGAACTGAAGCTTTCTTT.

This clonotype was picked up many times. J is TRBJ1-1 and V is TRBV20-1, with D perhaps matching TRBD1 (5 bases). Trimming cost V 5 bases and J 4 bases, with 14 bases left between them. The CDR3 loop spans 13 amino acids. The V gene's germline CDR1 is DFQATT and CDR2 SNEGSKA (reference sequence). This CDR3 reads CSAVGGTATEAFF. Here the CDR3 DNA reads TGCAGTGCTGTTGGGGGTACGGCCACTGAAGCTTTCTTT.

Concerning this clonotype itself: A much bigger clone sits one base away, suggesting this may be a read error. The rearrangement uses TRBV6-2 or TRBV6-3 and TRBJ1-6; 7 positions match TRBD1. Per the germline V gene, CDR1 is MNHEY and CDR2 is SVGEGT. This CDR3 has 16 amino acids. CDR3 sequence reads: CANSYPRGSGNSPLHF. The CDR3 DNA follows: TGTGCCAACAGTTATCCCAGGGGGTCAGGGAATTCACCCCTCCACTTT.

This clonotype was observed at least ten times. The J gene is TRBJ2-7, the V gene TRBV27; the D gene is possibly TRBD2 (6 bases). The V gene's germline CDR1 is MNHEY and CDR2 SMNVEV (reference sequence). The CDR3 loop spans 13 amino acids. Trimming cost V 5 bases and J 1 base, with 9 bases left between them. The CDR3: CASSGTSSYEQYF. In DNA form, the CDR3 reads TGTGCCAGCAGTGGGACTTCTTCCTACGAGCAGTACTTC.

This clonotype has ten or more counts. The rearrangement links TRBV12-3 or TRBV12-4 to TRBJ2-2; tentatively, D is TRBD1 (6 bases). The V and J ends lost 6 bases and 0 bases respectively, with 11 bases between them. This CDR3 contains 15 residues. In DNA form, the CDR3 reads TGTGCCAGCAGCCCGGCAGGGGCGAACACCGGGGAGCTGTTTTTT. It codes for CASSPAGANTGELFF.

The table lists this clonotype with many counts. The DNA for the CDR3 is TGTGCCAGCAGCTTAGGAAGGGGCGTAAACTATGGCTACACCTTC. Protein sequence: CASSLGRGVNYGYTF. The chain couples TRBV13 to TRBJ1-2; the D gene is possibly TRBD1 (5 bases). The CDR3 loop spans 15 amino acids. V lost 0 bases and J lost 2, with 10 bases in between. Germline lookup yields CDR1 PRHDT and CDR2 FYEKMQ (reference sequence).

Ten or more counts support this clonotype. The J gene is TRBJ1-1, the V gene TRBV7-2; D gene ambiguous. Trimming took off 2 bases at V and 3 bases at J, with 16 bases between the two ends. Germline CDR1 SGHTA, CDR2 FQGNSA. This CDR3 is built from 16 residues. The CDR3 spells CASSLWMEDPYTEAFF. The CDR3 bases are TGTGCCAGCAGCTTATGGATGGAGGACCCATACACTGAAGCTTTCTTT.

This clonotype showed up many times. This CDR3 is CASSLFGDREETQYF. CDR3 in DNA: TGTGCCAGCAGCTTATTCGGTGACAGGGAAGAGACCCAGTACTTC. The rearrangement joins TRBV7-9 to TRBJ2-5, with 7 nucleotides matching TRBD1. The germline V gene encodes CDR1 SEHNR and CDR2 FQNEAQ (reference sequence). With 2 bases clipped from V and 3 bases from J, the junction kept 6 bases outside the gene matches. CDR3 length: 15 amino acids.

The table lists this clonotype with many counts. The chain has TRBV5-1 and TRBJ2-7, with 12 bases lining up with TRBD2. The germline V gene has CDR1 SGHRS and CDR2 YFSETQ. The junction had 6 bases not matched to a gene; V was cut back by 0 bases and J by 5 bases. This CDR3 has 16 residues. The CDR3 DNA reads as TGCGCCAGCAGCTTGGGGACTAGCGGGGTAGGGAACGAGCAGTACTTC. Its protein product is CASSLGTSGVGNEQYF.

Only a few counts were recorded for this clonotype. For the CDR3, the DNA is TGTGCCAGCTGGAGCGGGGGGGCCTACGAGCAGTACTTC. It yields the protein CASWSGGAYEQYF. The chain combines TRBV18 with TRBJ2-7, with 10 bases lining up with TRBD2. CDR3 length: 13 amino acids. The V gene's germline CDR1 is KGHSH and CDR2 LQKENI. J lost 2 bases, V lost 7 bases, and 2 bases had no gene match.

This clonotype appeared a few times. The CDR3 reads CASSSKDLLSTDTQYF. CDR3 bases: TGTGCCAGCAGCTCCAAGGACCTTCTTAGCACAGATACGCAGTATTTT. The chain carries TRBV7-8 and TRBJ2-3; D unclear. Trimming cost V 4 bases and J 0 bases, with 14 bases left between them. The germline gives CDR1 SGHVS, CDR2 FQNEAQ. This CDR3 is 16 amino acids long.

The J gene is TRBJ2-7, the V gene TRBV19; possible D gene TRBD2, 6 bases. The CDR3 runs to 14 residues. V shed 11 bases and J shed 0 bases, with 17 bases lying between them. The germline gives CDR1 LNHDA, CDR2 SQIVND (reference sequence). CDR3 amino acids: CAGPPGLYSYEQYF. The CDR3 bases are TGTGCCGGACCCCCGGGACTCTACTCCTACGAGCAGTACTTC.

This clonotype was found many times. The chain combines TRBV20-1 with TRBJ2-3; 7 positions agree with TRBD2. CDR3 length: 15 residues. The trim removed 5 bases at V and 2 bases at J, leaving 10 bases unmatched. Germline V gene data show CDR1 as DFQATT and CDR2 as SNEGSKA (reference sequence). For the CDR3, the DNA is TGCAGTGCTGGGGGGGGGGAGGTCCTCACAGATACGCAGTATTTT. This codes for CSAGGGEVLTDTQYF.